This TCR beta chain was sequenced during a study of T cells in Graves' hyperthyroidism and ophthalmopathy. This clonotype was recorded a few times. Amplification of TCR beta CDR3 regions was performed using RNA transcripts as template. RT-PCR in the first round (using the HTBI primer set) targeted the TCR CDR3. TCRdb reprocessed the multiplex PCR reads via MiXCR and lists one record per CDR3 protein. The repertoire consists of under 350,000 distinct CDR3 sequences, with about a sixth occurring once and the leading ten covering 55% to 60%. The sequence derives from a woman in her sixties with Graves' ophthalmopathy. The sequenced material came from blood.

CDR3 DNA sequence: TGCAGTGCCCATGCCCCCGGCGGCGGGACCTACGAGCAGTACTTC. Amino acid sequence: CSAHAPGGGTYEQYF. This rearrangement joins TRBV20-1 to TRBJ2-7; tentative D call: TRBD2 (6 bases). Trimming took 6 bases from V and 2 from J, leaving 20 bases between them. The CDR3 is 15 residues long. Germline V CDR1 and CDR2: DFQATT, SNEGSKA (reference sequence).